The TCR beta chain described here comes from a study of regulatory T cells in long-lasting Graves disease. Both iRepertoire HTBI primers and Arm-PCR of CDR3 regions were used to build the TCR beta libraries. MiXCR, applied by TCRdb to the multiplex PCR reads, yields one record per CDR3 protein. The table has about 470,000 distinct CDR3 sequences, about a fifth seen once; the top ten hold 7.8%. The table lists this clonotype with many counts. The CDR3 extends over 15 amino acids. With 5 bases removed from V and 6 bases from J, the gap between germline ends came to 19 bases. Germline CDR1 and CDR2: SGHVS and FQNEAQ. Time point here: persistent/refractory GD, antithyroid drugs over 5 years with positive TRAb. PBMCs were the source of the RNA used for TCR sequencing.

This chain links TRBV7-8 with TRBJ2-5; a possible D gene is TRBD2 (6 bases). This clonotype originated in a female donor with Graves disease. The specimen comprised peripheral blood mononuclear cells (PBMCs), sampled when the disease was refractory, from a patient treated with antithyroid drugs. This CDR3 is CASSQEIQGGKTQYF. Written as DNA, the CDR3 is TGTGCCAGCAGCCAGGAGATCCAGGGAGGAAAGACCCAGTACTTC.